This T cell receptor beta chain stems from a study of beta chain features in type 1 diabetes. Whole-study context: Investigators examined some 100,000,000 sorted cells across all samples. Overall study findings and caveats: The VDJ junctions of type 1 diabetes patients carried fewer insertions and more deletions.

TCRB transcripts that were expressed got sequenced, as all of the isolated RNA had been reverse transcribed. Measured with immunoSEQ multiplex PCR; TCRdb has only the in-frame clones, and not every one. The sample lists about 210,000 clones, roughly a tenth occurring once. Unmatched junction bases numbered 8, after V lost 4 bases and J lost 2 bases. From germline, CDR1 is SGHDN and CDR2 FVKESK. This CDR3 region has 15 residues. This clone appeared a few times. Its target is not known. Material: central memory CD4+ T cells from blood. The clonotype comes from a man aged 18 to 29 in good health. The chain is built from TRBV14 and TRBJ2-7; TRBD2 matches 7 bases. CDR3 nucleotide sequence: TGTGCCAGCAGCCGAGGAGCGGGACCGGCCTACGAGCAGTACTTC. Translated, it gives CASSRGAGPAYEQYF.